The 12 T cell receptor beta chains below all came from one sample that was sequenced in a study of shared clonotypes between healthy human individuals. Naive CD8 populations comprised CD45RO-negative cells positively selected for CCR7, excluding terminally differentiated effector memory CD45RA+ cells. The protocol was immunoSEQ multiplex PCR, while the TCRdb copy is restricted to in-frame clones and leaves out a portion. Here the sample spans hundreds of thousands of clones, 85% to 95% being singletons. Sequencing input: naive CD8+ T cells sorted from blood. These receptor sequences come from a woman in her 30s in good health.

This chain uses TRBV27 with TRBJ2-3; 9 nucleotides agree with TRBD1. The CDR3 extends over 13 amino acids. Unmatched junction bases numbered 8, after V lost 10 bases and J lost 6 bases. Germline loops: CDR1 MNHEY, CDR2 SMNVEV (reference sequence). The CDR3 region has the DNA TGTGCCACCGCCGGGACAGGGAGTGATACGCAGTATTTT. This encodes CATAGTGSDTQYF.

The rearrangement joins TRBV5-8 to TRBJ1-6, with 7 bases lining up with TRBD1. Germline CDR1 reads SGHTS; CDR2 reads YDEGEE. The CDR3 runs 13 residues. The V gene end was trimmed by 4 bases and the J gene end by 10 bases; junction bases not matched to a gene: 5. The CDR3 sequence is CASSKQGQSPLHF. The CDR3 DNA sequence: TGTGCCAGCAGCAAACAGGGGCAATCACCCCTCCACTTT. The entire variable domain, with the rest obtained from reference TRBV5-8 and TRBJ1-6, is as follows: EAGVTQSPTHLIKTRGQQATLRCSPISGHTSVYWYQQALGLGLQFLLWYDEGEERNRGNFPPRFSGRQFPNYSSELNVNALELEDSALYLCASSKQGQSPLHFGNGTRLTVT.

The chain is built from TRBV27 and TRBJ1-6, with a possible D match to TRBD1 (5 bases). The ends were cut back, 6 bases at V and 8 bases at J, with 14 bases in the middle. The CDR3 spans 14 residues. The germline V gene encodes CDR1 MNHEY and CDR2 SMNVEV (reference sequence). The CDR3 DNA is TGTGCCAGCAGCCCCGGGACCATGCATTCACCCCTCCACTTT. Translation: CASSPGTMHSPLHF.

The chain recombines TRBV27 with TRBJ1-3; D unclear. With 8 bases removed from V and 4 bases from J, the gap between germline ends came to 9 bases. The length of the CDR3 is 12 residues. CDR1 MNHEY and CDR2 SMNVEV come from the germline V gene (reference sequence). In DNA, the CDR3 is TGTGCCAGCGGGGTGGCGGGAAACACCATATATTTT. Amino acids: CASGVAGNTIYF.

The chain has TRBV13 and TRBJ2-1; no reliable D call. CDR3 length: 13 amino acids. Germline V lookup: CDR1 PRHDT, CDR2 FYEKMQ (reference sequence). Deletions cut 1 base from V and 8 bases from J, with 9 bases between. The CDR3 bases are TGTGCCAGCAGCTTAGAATGGGCCGATGAGCAGTTCTTC. Translating gives CASSLEWADEQFF.

V is TRBV6-1 and J is TRBJ2-1, with D possibly matching TRBD1 (6 bases). CDR3 length equals 13 residues. The V gene's germline CDR1 is MNHNS and CDR2 SASEGT. With 7 bases removed from V and 10 bases from J, the gap between germline ends came to 17 bases. CDR3 sequence reads: CASTERGRGEQFF. In DNA, the CDR3 is TGTGCCAGCACCGAAAGGGGGAGAGGAGAGCAGTTCTTC.

There are a few counts of this clone. The rearrangement links TRBV4-1 to TRBJ2-7; 11 nucleotides agree with TRBD1. The trim removed 2 bases at V and 4 bases at J, leaving 7 bases unmatched. CDR1 MGHRA and CDR2 YSYEKL come from the germline V gene. There are 16 residues in the CDR3. The CDR3 loop reads CASSQTRTGGMYEQYF. The CDR3 DNA reads as TGCGCCAGCAGCCAAACCAGGACAGGGGGCATGTACGAGCAGTACTTC.

The sample holds a few counts of this clone. The chain employs TRBV7-9 and TRBJ2-7, with 15 bases lining up with TRBD2. J gave up 2 bases and V 5 bases, and 4 bases lay outside the gene matches. This CDR3 region has 16 residues. CDR1 and CDR2 (germline): SEHNR, FQNEAQ (reference sequence). For the CDR3, the DNA is TGTGCCAGCAGCCGGACTAGCGGGAGGGAAACCTACGAGCAGTACTTC. This encodes CASSRTSGRETYEQYF.

The rearrangement uses TRBV5-6 and TRBJ1-6, with 7 positions matching TRBD1. CDR1 is SGHDT and CDR2 is YYEEEE in the germline V gene. This CDR3 spans 16 amino acids. Trimming took 4 bases from V and 3 from J; bases not matched to a gene: 7. The CDR3 here is CASSGDRTLYNSPLHF. DNA for the CDR3: TGTGCCAGCAGCGGGGACAGAACCCTCTATAATTCACCCCTCCACTTT. The full variable domain, rest sourced from reference TRBV5-6 and TRBJ1-6, is DAGVTQSPTHLIKTRGQQVTLRCSPKSGHDTVSWYQQALGQGPQFIFQYYEEEERQRGNFPDRFSGHQFPNYSSELNVNALLLGDSALYLCASSGDRTLYNSPLHFGNGTRLTVT.

The chain has TRBV10-3 and TRBJ1-5, with D perhaps matching TRBD1 (6 bases). The CDR3 loop spans 15 amino acids. Trimming removed 0 bases from V and 7 bases from J, with 13 bases in between. Germline loops: CDR1 ENHRY, CDR2 SYGVKD. The CDR3 loop reads CAISESRGNLQPQHF. The DNA of the CDR3 is TGTGCCATCAGTGAGTCCAGGGGAAACCTACAGCCCCAGCATTTT.

The gene calls are TRBV19 and TRBJ1-5, with D possibly TRBD1 on 6 matching bases. The CDR3 length is 17 residues. V dropped 0 bases and J dropped 5 bases, with 17 bases sitting between them. Germline CDR1 reads LNHDA; CDR2 reads SQIVND (reference sequence). The CDR3 is CASSIEHRVGSHQPQHF. In nucleotides, the CDR3 is TGTGCCAGTAGTATAGAGCACAGGGTAGGTTCCCATCAGCCCCAGCATTTT. Looking up the rest from reference TRBV19 and TRBJ1-5 gives the full variable domain: DGGITQSPKYLFRKEGQNVTLSCEQNLNHDAMYWYRQDPGQGLRLIYYSQIVNDFQKGDIAEGYSVSREKKESFPLTVTSAQKNPTAFYLCASSIEHRVGSHQPQHFGDGTRLSIL.

In nucleotides, the CDR3 is TGTGCCATCAGTGAGTCGAAACAGTCGATTAATGAAAAACTGTTTTTT. It yields the protein CAISESKQSINEKLFF. The chain joins TRBV10-3 to TRBJ1-4; D is uncertain. Trimming took 0 bases from V and 4 from J, leaving 12 bases between them. This CDR3 is 16 amino acids long. Germline values: CDR1 ENHRY, CDR2 SYGVKD.